This T cell receptor beta chain was recorded in a study of T cell changes during pregnancy in multiple sclerosis. Data came from immunoSEQ multiplex PCR; TCRdb stores just in-frame clones and leaves some out. The sample comprises under 75,000 clones, less than 95% of which are singletons, and just under 0.5% rests with the top ten. Germline CDR1 reads SEHNR; CDR2 reads FQNEAQ (reference sequence). Trimming removed 4 bases from V and 1 base from J; junction bases left unmatched: 15. The CDR3 is 19 amino acids. The sample in question was CD4+ T cells from peripheral blood mononuclear cells, obtained after pregnancy. This clonotype was obtained from a female donor in good health, enrolled as a control in a pregnancy study. The chain recombines TRBV7-9 with TRBJ2-1; 8 bases are shared with TRBD2. The CDR3 sequence: CASSSSMAGGTVSYNEQFF. CDR3 DNA: TGTGCCAGCAGCTCATCCATGGCGGGGGGTACCGTTTCCTACAATGAGCAGTTCTTC.